This T cell receptor (beta chain) was documented in a study of CD8+ T cells in alopecia areata. Study-wide results and limits: Sequenced scalp T cells also include alphabeta T cells resident in normal skin. Normal scalp showed lower clonality than lesional scalp, especially alopecia totalis/universalis.

Obtained from alopecia areata patients were lesional scalp punch biopsies along with peripheral blood. Comments on this clone: Its antigen is unidentified.

cDNA serving as the sequencing template came from extracted, reverse transcribed RNA. Assay used: immunoSEQ multiplex PCR; TCRdb lists only in-frame clones, some missing. The top ten clones hold approximately 2.8% of a sample with some 110,000 clones, 35% to 45% of them seen once. Trimming pared 1 base from V and 4 bases from J, leaving 11 bases between. CDR3 size: 15 residues. Germline V gene sequence: CDR1 LGHNA, CDR2 YNFKEQ. The sequenced sample was CD4+ T cells sorted from blood. The sequence was obtained from a human donor with alopecia areata. The V and J genes are TRBV4-2 and TRBJ1-5, with no clear D. The CDR3 bases are TGTGCCAGCAGCCAAGGGGCCAACCCTAATCAGCCCCAGCATTTT. This encodes CASSQGANPNQPQHF.